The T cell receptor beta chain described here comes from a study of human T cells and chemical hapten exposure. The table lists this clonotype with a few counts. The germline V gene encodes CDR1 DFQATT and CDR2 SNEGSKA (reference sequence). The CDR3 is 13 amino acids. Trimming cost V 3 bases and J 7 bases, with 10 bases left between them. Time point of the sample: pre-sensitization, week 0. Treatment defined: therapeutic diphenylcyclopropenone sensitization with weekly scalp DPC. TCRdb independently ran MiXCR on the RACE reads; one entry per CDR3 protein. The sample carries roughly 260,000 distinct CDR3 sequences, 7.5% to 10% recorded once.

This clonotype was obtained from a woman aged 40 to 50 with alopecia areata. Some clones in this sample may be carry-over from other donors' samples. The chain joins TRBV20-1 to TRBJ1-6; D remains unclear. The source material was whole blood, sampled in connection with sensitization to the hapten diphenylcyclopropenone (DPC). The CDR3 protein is CSASPGLNSPLHF. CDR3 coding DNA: TGCAGTGCTAGTCCCGGTCTCAATTCACCCCTCCACTTT.